This T cell receptor (beta chain) derives from a study of control samples from healthy donors and cancer patients. Sequenced by immunoSEQ multiplex PCR; TCRdb stores in-frame clones only, minus some. This table has approximately 150,000 clones, 70% to 90% appearing once. CDR1 is SGHDN, CDR2 FVKESK, per germline. After removal of 4 bases from V and 9 bases from J, the junction contained 6 bases not matched to a gene. The CDR3 sequence is 13 residues long. The specimen was blood. The clonotype was recovered from a man between 18 and 35 years old in good health. J is TRBJ2-3 and V is TRBV14; the match to TRBD1 covers 8 bases. CDR3 DNA: TGTGCCAGCAGCCGCGGACAGGGTGGCACGCAGTATTTT. This translates into CASSRGQGGTQYF.